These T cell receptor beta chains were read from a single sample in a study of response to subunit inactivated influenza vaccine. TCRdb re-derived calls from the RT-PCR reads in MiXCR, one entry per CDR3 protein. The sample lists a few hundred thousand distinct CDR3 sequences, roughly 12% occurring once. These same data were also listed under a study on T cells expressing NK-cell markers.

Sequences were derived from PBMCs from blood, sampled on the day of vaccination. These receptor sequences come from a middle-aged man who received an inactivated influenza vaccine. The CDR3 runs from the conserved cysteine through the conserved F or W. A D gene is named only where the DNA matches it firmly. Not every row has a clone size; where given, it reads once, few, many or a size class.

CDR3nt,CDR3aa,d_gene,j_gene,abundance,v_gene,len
TGCGCCAGCAGTTGGACTAGCGGGGCTTACAATGAGCAGTTCTTC,CASSWTSGAYNEQFF,TRBD2,TRBJ2-1,many,TRBV5-1,15
TGTGCCAGTAGTGAAGTTGCCACTAATGAAAAACTGTTTTTT,CASSEVATNEKLFF,-,TRBJ1-4,once,TRBV19,14
TGCAGTGCTCCCTATCTAGCGGGTTTTTTCACAGATACGCAGTATTTT,CSAPYLAGFFTDTQYF,TRBD2,TRBJ2-3,-,TRBV20-1,16
TGTGCCAGCAGCTCAGACAGGAGATCCTACGAGCAGTACTTC,CASSSDRRSYEQYF,-,TRBJ2-7,many,TRBV7-9,14
TGTGCCAGCAGCTTAAGCGGGGGGGCCGCGGAGACCCAGTACTTC,CASSLSGGAAETQYF,TRBD2,TRBJ2-5,few,TRBV7-6,15
TGCAGTGCTGGGGGAGGGATGGGGTACGAGCAGTACTTC,CSAGGGMGYEQYF,TRBD2,TRBJ2-7,few,TRBV20-1,13
TGTGCCACCAGCAGACTTGCCTTGCGGGTTGCCGGGGAGCTGTTTTTT,CATSRLALRVAGELFF,-,TRBJ2-2,few,TRBV15,16
TGTGCCAGCAGCCGCCGGGCTCCCATGAACATTCAGTACTTC,CASSRRAPMNIQYF,-,TRBJ2-4,few,TRBV7-2,14
TGTGCCAGCAGTGAATCAGCTACGGAGCAGTTCTTC,CASSESATEQFF,-,TRBJ2-1,few,TRBV25-1,12
TGTGCCAGCAGTTCCCTAGCGGGAGGGGGCACAGATACGCAGTATTTT,CASSSLAGGGTDTQYF,TRBD2,TRBJ2-3,-,TRBV6-5,16
TGTGCCATCAGTGAATCCGTTGCCCCAGATACGCAGTATTTT,CAISESVAPDTQYF,-,TRBJ2-3,-,TRBV10-3,14
TGTGCCAGCAGTTTAGACGGGACAGCAAGCGAGCAGTACTTC,CASSLDGTASEQYF,TRBD1,TRBJ2-7,-,TRBV12-3/TRBV12-4,14
TGTGCCAGCAGCCAAGAGTGGCAGTATGGCTACACCTTC,CASSQEWQYGYTF,-,TRBJ1-2,few,TRBV4-2,13
TGTGCCACCGGGGGACAGGGAAGCATCAGTGAGCAGTTCTTC,CATGGQGSISEQFF,TRBD1,TRBJ2-1,-,TRBV24-1,14
TGTGCCACCAGTGACCGGGGGGCCCAGAACAATGAGCAGTTCTTC,CATSDRGAQNNEQFF,-,TRBJ2-1,few,TRBV24-1,15
TGTGCCAGCAGTTACGGCGGGATTAATTGGGAGACCCAGTACTTC,CASSYGGINWETQYF,-,TRBJ2-5,few,TRBV6-5,15
TGTGCCAGCAGTTTTCTAGCCCAAGAGACCCAGTACTTC,CASSFLAQETQYF,-,TRBJ2-5,few,TRBV6-5,13
TGTGCCAGCTTAGGCGCGGGGGGACTTTCCTACGAGCAGTACTTC,CASLGAGGLSYEQYF,TRBD2,TRBJ2-7,few,TRBV28,15
TGCGCCAGCAGCCAAGACCCGGGACGATTTAGCACAGATACGCAGTATTTT,CASSQDPGRFSTDTQYF,-,TRBJ2-3,few,TRBV4-3,17
TGTGCCAGCAGTTTATCGTCGCTAGCGGTCCAAGAGACCCAGTACTTC,CASSLSSLAVQETQYF,TRBD2,TRBJ2-5,-,TRBV27,16
TGCAGTGCCACCGGGACTAGGACCTACGAGCAGTACTTC,CSATGTRTYEQYF,TRBD2,TRBJ2-7,many,TRBV20-1,13
TGCGCCAGCAGTGACACAGGGGGCTACGGTCAGCCCCAGCATTTT,CASSDTGGYGQPQHF,TRBD1,TRBJ1-5,few,TRBV10-2,15
TGTGCCAGCAGTTACGGGGTAAACATTCAGTACTTC,CASSYGVNIQYF,-,TRBJ2-4,many,TRBV6-6,12
TGTGCCGACACCCGAGACAGGGGTTACGAGCAGTACTTC,CADTRDRGYEQYF,TRBD1,TRBJ2-7,few,TRBV30,13
TGTGCCAGCAGCTTAACGTCCCCGGTCCTTGGCACAGATACGCAGTATTTT,CASSLTSPVLGTDTQYF,-,TRBJ2-3,-,TRBV7-9,17
TGTGCCAGCAGCCAAGAGTGGGACAGGGGGAACAATGAGCAGTTCTTC,CASSQEWDRGNNEQFF,TRBD1,TRBJ2-1,few,TRBV4-2,16